The T cell receptor beta chain under discussion was sequenced for a study of human T cells and chemical hapten exposure. Study information: 2% DPC applied to an approximately 2 cm by approximately 2 cm arm area sensitized donors.

The library attached unique molecular identifiers to individual cDNA molecules. Per the study methods: TCRs per sample had a median of approximately 96,000 and ranged from roughly 20,000 to 700,000. TCRdb recomputed calls from the RACE reads with MiXCR, one row per CDR3 protein. It is TCRdb's table, rather than the study itself, that gives the V and J calls and clone size. The data contain 75,000 to 90,000 distinct CDR3 sequences, 7.5% to 9.5% of them seen just once; the ten biggest clones take up 1.5% to 1.8%. CDR1 and CDR2 (germline): MNHNS, SASEGT. This CDR3 is built from 15 residues. V was pared by 0 bases and J by 0 bases, with 1 base of the junction left unmatched. This clonotype was recorded a few times. Time point given: patch test 1, 2 weeks after DPC sensitization. Described treatment: therapeutic diphenylcyclopropenone sensitization with weekly scalp DPC. The authors' total RNA extraction used unfractionated whole blood.

The chain joins TRBV6-1 to TRBJ2-5; 7 bases fit TRBD2. Sample: whole blood, taken in connection with sensitization to the hapten diphenylcyclopropenone (DPC). This TCR came from a woman aged 25 to 45 with alopecia areata. Some clones in this sample may be carry-over from other donors' samples. The CDR3 DNA reads TGTGCCAGCAGTGAAGCAGCGGGGAACCAAGAGACCCAGTACTTC. Amino acids: CASSEAAGNQETQYF.